The clone carrying this T cell receptor (beta chain) was observed a few times. Antigen unknown. Isolated RNA was reverse transcribed in full, so expressed TCRB transcripts were sequenced. The repertoire was sequenced with immunoSEQ multiplex PCR; TCRdb's copy has only in-frame clones and lacks some. Of 95,000 to 150,000 clones listed, around 15% are singletons. The data stem from a study of beta chain features in type 1 diabetes. Overall study: On cell yields, gender and age, patients and healthy donors were similar. Overall study findings and caveats: The study found fewer insertions and more deletions at VDJ junctions in type 1 diabetes patients. The naive, central memory and Treg TCRB repertoires showed an apparent similarity that was greater among patients than among healthy donors. Within each of all four CD4+ subsets, Type 1 diabetes patients had TCRB CDR3s that were moderately but significantly shorter.

The germline V and J ends were trimmed by 3 bases and 7 bases, with 10 bases remaining between them. This CDR3 contains 13 residues. The germline V gene encodes CDR1 LNHNV and CDR2 YYDKDF (reference sequence). This TCR was sampled from a man aged 30 to 39 with type 1 diabetes. The sequenced sample was central memory CD4+ T cells from blood. J is TRBJ2-1 and V is TRBV15; D possibly corresponds to TRBD2 (6 bases). The CDR3 here is CATSSRGWNEQFF. CDR3 DNA sequence: TGTGCCACCAGCAGTCGGGGGTGGAATGAGCAGTTCTTC.